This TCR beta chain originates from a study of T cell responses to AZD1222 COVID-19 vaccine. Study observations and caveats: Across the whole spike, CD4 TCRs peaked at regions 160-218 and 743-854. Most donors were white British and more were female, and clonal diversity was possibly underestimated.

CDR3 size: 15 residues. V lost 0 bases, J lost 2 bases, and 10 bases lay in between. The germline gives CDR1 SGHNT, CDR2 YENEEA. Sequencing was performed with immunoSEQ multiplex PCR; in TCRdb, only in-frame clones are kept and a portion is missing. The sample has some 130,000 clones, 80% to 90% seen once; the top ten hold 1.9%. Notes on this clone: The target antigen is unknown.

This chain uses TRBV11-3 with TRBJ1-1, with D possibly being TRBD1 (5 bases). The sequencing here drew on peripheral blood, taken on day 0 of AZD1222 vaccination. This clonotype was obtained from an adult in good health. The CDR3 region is CASSLDGAGNTEAFF. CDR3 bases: TGTGCCAGCAGCTTAGATGGGGCGGGTAACACTGAAGCTTTCTTT.